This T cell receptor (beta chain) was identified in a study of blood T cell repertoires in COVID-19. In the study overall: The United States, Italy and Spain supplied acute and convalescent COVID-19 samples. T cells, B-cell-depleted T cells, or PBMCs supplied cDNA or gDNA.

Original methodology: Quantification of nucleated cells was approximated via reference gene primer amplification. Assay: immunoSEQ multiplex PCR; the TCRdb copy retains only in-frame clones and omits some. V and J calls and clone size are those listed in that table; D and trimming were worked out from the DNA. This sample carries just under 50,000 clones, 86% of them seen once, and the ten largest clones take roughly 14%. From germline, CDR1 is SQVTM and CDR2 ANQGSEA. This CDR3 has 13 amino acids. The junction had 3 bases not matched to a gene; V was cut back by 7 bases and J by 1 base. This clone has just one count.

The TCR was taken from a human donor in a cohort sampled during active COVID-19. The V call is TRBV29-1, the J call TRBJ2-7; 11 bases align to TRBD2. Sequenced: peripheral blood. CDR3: CSGRLAGSYEQYF. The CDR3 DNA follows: TGCAGCGGAAGACTAGCGGGGTCCTACGAGCAGTACTTC.